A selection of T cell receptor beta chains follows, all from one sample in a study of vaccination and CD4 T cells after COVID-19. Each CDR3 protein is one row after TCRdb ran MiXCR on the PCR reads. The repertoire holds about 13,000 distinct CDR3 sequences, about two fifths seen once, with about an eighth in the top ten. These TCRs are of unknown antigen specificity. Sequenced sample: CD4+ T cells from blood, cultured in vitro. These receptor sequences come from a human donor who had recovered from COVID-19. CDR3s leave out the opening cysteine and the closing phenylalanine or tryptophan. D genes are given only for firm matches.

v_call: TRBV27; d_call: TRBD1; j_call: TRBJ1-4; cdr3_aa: ASSSFYRGSGEKLF
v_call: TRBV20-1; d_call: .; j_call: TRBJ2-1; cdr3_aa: SASFSARYNEQF
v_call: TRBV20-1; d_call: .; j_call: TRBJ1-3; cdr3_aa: SARFRGDRTGNTIY
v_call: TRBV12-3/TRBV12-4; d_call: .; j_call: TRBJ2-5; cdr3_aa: ASSLIGVETQY
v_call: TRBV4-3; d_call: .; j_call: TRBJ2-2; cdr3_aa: ASSQDPLNTGELF
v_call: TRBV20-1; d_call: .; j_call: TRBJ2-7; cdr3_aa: SAQRGGSDEQY
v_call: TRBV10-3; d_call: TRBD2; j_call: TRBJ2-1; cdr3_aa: AISESAASGKEQF
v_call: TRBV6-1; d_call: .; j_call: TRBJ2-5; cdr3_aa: ASSEIKIPLHPQETQY
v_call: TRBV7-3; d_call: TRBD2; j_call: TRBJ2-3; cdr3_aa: ASSEIAGSTDTQY
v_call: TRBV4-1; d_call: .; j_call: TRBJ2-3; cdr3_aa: ASRVRPTESSTQY
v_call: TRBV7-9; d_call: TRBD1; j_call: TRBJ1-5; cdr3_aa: ASSFEGAQKPQH
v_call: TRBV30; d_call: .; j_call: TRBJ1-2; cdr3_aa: AWSDGLNYGYT
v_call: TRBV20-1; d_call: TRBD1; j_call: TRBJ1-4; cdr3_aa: SASTRQGNLELF
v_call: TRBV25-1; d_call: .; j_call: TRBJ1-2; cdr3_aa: ASSPSFYGYT
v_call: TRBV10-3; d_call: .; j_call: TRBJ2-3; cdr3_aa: AISEWQPRGDTQY
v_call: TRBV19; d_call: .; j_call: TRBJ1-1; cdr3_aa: ASSAEDKNTEAF
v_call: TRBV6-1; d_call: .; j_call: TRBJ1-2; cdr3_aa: ASRPSTGPPGHANYGYT